These T cell receptor beta chains were read from a single sample in a study of cytomegalovirus exposure and HLA in healthy donors. The method was immunoSEQ multiplex PCR; TCRdb's version includes in-frame clones alone and lacks a portion of them. The repertoire table contains around 160,000 clones. Sequenced material: PBMCs. The receptors stem from a woman between 50 and 59 years old in good health and CMV-seronegative. The CDR3 runs from the conserved cysteine through the conserved F or W. The D gene is left open where the match is weak.

J | V | D | CDR3 | DNA
TRBJ1-2 | TRBV25-1 | - | CASSDSGSWGYTF | TGTGCCAGCAGTGACTCCGGGTCCTGGGGCTACACCTTC
TRBJ2-1 | TRBV29-1 | TRBD2 | CSVDPVAGVNEQFF | TGCAGCGTTGACCCCGTCGCGGGGGTCAATGAGCAGTTCTTC
TRBJ1-5 | TRBV5-1 | - | CASSLTSGGGQPQHF | TGCGCCAGCAGCTTAACTTCAGGCGGGGGTCAGCCCCAGCATTTT
TRBJ2-7 | TRBV5-6 | - | CASSLAIPSYEQYF | TGTGCCAGCAGCCTAGCGATACCTTCCTACGAGCAGTACTTC
TRBJ2-5 | TRBV7-2 | TRBD1 | CASIRDRVQETQYF | TGTGCCAGCATTAGGGACAGGGTCCAAGAGACCCAGTACTTC
TRBJ2-5 | TRBV6-1 | TRBD1 | CASRMAGQGLETQYF | TGTGCCAGCAGGATGGCGGGACAGGGGTTAGAGACCCAGTACTTC
TRBJ2-1 | TRBV5-4 | - | CASSPAGTTIYNEQFF | TGTGCCAGCAGCCCGGCCGGGACAACCATTTACAATGAGCAGTTCTTC
TRBJ2-1 | TRBV7-9 | - | CASSLADWSGIHEQFF | TGTGCCAGCAGCTTAGCGGATTGGTCAGGGATCCATGAGCAGTTCTTC
TRBJ2-3 | TRBV5-4 | TRBD1 | CASSSGGTGGIDTQYF | TGTGCCAGCAGCTCCGGGGGGACAGGGGGGATAGATACGCAGTATTTT
TRBJ2-1 | TRBV6-1 | - | CASSGTARYNEQFF | TGTGCCAGCAGTGGGACAGCCAGATACAATGAGCAGTTCTTC
TRBJ1-5 | TRBV28 | TRBD1 | CASRLDRGYQPQHF | TGTGCCAGCAGACTCGACAGGGGATATCAGCCCCAGCATTTT
TRBJ1-2 | TRBV28 | - | CASRDSLSYTF | TGTGCCAGCAGGGACAGCTTGAGCTACACCTTC
TRBJ2-3 | TRBV27 | TRBD1 | CASSLLGQDGYTQYF | TGTGCCAGCAGTTTATTGGGACAGGATGGTTATACGCAGTATTTT
TRBJ2-5 | TRBV4-1 | TRBD2 | CASSQESSGGALETQYF | TGCGCCAGCAGCCAAGAATCTAGCGGGGGGGCGCTGGAGACCCAGTACTTC
TRBJ1-1 | TRBV28 | - | CASSLSDRLNTEAFF | TGTGCCAGCAGCCTATCCGACAGGTTGAACACTGAAGCTTTCTTT
TRBJ2-7 | TRBV15 | TRBD2 | CATSRGRGSSYEQYF | TGTGCCACCAGCAGAGGCCGCGGGAGCTCCTACGAGCAGTACTTC
TRBJ1-1 | TRBV4-1 | TRBD1 | CASSQGRGTGGTEAFF | TGCGCCAGCAGCCAAGGGCGAGGGACAGGGGGGACTGAAGCTTTCTTT
TRBJ2-7 | TRBV28 | TRBD1 | CASSRQGATYEQYF | TGTGCCAGCAGTCGACAGGGGGCAACCTACGAGCAGTACTTC
TRBJ2-1 | TRBV7-2 | TRBD2 | CASSLGLTSGSPFNNEQFF | TGTGCCAGCAGCCTAGGACTGACTAGCGGGAGCCCCTTTAACAATGAGCAGTTCTTC
TRBJ2-5 | TRBV30 | - | CAWSVAGREVTQYF | TGTGCCTGGAGTGTGGCGGGCAGGGAGGTGACCCAGTACTTC
TRBJ2-1 | TRBV15 | TRBD1 | CATSRTGLYNEQFF | TGTGCCACCAGTCGGACAGGGCTATACAATGAGCAGTTCTTC
TRBJ1-2 | TRBV6-1 | - | CASSDTIEAGGYTF | TGTGCCAGCAGTGATACTATAGAGGCGGGGGGCTACACCTTC
TRBJ2-1 | TRBV28 | TRBD2 | CASSHSPIGTSTNEQFF | TGTGCCAGCAGTCACAGTCCGATCGGGACTAGTACTAATGAGCAGTTCTTC
TRBJ1-2 | TRBV4-3 | - | CASSQDLGNYGYTF | TGCGCCAGCAGCCAAGATCTCGGTAACTATGGCTACACCTTC
TRBJ2-7 | TRBV6-6 | TRBD1 | CASRQTGVTYEQYF | TGTGCCAGCAGACAGACAGGGGTTACCTACGAGCAGTACTTC
TRBJ2-2 | TRBV5-4 | - | CASSLPSGDTGELFF | TGTGCCAGCAGTCTTCCTTCGGGGGACACCGGGGAGCTGTTTTTT
TRBJ2-6 | TRBV5-1 | TRBD1 | CASSLEQGVLSGANVLTF | TGCGCCAGCAGCTTGGAGCAGGGGGTACTATCTGGGGCCAACGTCCTGACTTTC
TRBJ2-3 | TRBV9 | - | CASSESGSTDTQYF | TGTGCCAGCAGCGAGTCCGGGTCTACAGATACGCAGTATTTT
TRBJ2-5 | TRBV4-1 | TRBD1 | CASSQDGQGTQYF | TGCGCCAGCAGCCAAGATGGACAGGGGACCCAGTACTTC
TRBJ2-5 | TRBV6-1 | TRBD1 | CASSGTGQETQYF | TGTGCCAGCAGTGGGACAGGGCAGGAGACCCAGTACTTC
TRBJ1-5 | TRBV7-7 | - | CASSLYGISNQPQHF | TGTGCTAGCAGCTTATACGGGATTAGCAATCAGCCCCAGCATTTT
TRBJ2-3 | TRBV7-3 | TRBD2 | CASSLIGAGGFDTDTQYF | TGTGCCAGCAGCCTAATAGGGGCCGGGGGGTTTGACACAGATACGCAGTATTTT
TRBJ2-5 | TRBV27 | TRBD2 | CASSLTGLAGETQYF | TGTGCCAGCAGTTTAACCGGACTAGCGGGGGAGACCCAGTACTTC
TRBJ2-6 | TRBV30 | - | CAWSFLQASGANVLTF | TGTGCCTGGAGTTTCCTACAGGCCTCTGGGGCCAACGTCCTGACTTTC
TRBJ2-2 | TRBV15 | - | CATSGRDNPRGVTGELFF | TGTGCCACCAGCGGACGGGACAACCCGAGAGGTGTCACCGGGGAGCTGTTTTTT
TRBJ2-5 | TRBV30 | TRBD1 | CALTGGSETQYF | TGTGCCTTAACAGGGGGCTCGGAGACCCAGTACTTC
TRBJ1-1 | TRBV30 | TRBD1 | CAWTEGQSPHEAFF | TGTGCCTGGACAGAGGGACAGTCGCCTCATGAGGCTTTCTTT
TRBJ2-3 | TRBV5-1 | - | CASIPGQGLSTDTQYF | TGCGCCAGCATCCCAGGTCAGGGCCTTAGCACAGATACGCAGTATTTT
TRBJ2-5 | TRBV28 | TRBD1 | CASGPTGTETQYF | TGTGCCAGCGGGCCGACAGGGACAGAGACCCAGTACTTC
TRBJ1-6 | TRBV18 | - | CASSPGRGGWNSPLHF | TGTGCCAGCTCACCAGGGCGTGGGGGGTGGAATTCACCCCTCCACTTT
TRBJ1-1 | TRBV19 | - | CASSLQTGPNTEAFF | TGTGCCAGTAGTCTTCAAACAGGGCCGAACACTGAAGCTTTCTTT
TRBJ2-7 | TRBV19 | TRBD1 | CASSIGQGAYEQYF | TGTGCCAGTAGTATAGGACAGGGGGCCTACGAGCAGTACTTC
TRBJ2-1 | TRBV29-1 | - | CSVEPPGANEQFF | TGCAGCGTTGAACCGCCAGGGGCGAATGAGCAGTTCTTC
TRBJ2-5 | TRBV7-2 | - | CASSLSRGDQETQYF | TGTGCCAGCAGCTTAAGCCGGGGAGATCAAGAGACCCAGTACTTC